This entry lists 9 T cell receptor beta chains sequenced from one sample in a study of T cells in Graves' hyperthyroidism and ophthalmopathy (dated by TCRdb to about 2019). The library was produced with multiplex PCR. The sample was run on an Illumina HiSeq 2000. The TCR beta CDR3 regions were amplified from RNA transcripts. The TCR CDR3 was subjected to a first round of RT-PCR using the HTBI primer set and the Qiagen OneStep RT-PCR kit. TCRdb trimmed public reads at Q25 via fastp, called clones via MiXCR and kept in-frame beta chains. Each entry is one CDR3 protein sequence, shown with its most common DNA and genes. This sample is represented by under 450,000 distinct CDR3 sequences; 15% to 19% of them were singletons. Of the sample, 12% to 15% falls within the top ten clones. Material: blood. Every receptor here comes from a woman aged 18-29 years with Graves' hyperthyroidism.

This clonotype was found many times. CDR3 in DNA: TGCAGTGCTAGAGATGGAGCACTGGCCTACTCTGGGGCCAACGTCCTGACTTTC. The encoded protein is CSARDGALAYSGANVLTF. The chain carries TRBV20-1 and TRBJ2-6; D not resolved. This CDR3 is built from 18 residues. V lost 0 bases to trimming and J lost 0 bases, with 15 bases between them. Germline V lookup: CDR1 DFQATT, CDR2 SNEGSKA (reference sequence).

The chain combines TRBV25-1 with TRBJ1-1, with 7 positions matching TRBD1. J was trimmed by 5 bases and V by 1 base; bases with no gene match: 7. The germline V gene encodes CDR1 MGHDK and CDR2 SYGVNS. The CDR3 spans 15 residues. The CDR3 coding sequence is TGTGCCAGCAGTGAATCGTTAGGGGGCCGAACTGAAGCTTTCTTT. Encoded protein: CASSESLGGRTEAFF.

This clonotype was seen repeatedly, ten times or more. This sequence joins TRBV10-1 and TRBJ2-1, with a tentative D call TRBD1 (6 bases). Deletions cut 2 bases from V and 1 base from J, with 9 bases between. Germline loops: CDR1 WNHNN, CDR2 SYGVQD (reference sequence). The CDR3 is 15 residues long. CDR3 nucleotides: TGCGCCAGCAGTGAGAAGGGGGAATCCTACAATGAGCAGTTCTTC. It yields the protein CASSEKGESYNEQFF.

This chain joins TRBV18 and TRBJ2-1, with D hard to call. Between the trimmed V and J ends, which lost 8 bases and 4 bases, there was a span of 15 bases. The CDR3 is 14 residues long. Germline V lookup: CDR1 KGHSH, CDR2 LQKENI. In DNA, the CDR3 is TGTGCCAGCACCCCGGTGGTAGGGTACAATGAGCAGTTCTTC. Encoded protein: CASTPVVGYNEQFF.

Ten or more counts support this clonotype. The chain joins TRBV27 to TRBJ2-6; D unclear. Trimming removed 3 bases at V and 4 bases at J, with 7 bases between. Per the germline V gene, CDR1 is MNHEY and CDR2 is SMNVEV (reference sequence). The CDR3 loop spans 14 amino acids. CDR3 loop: CASSLFSGANVLTF. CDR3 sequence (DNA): TGTGCCAGCAGTTTGTTTTCGGGGGCCAACGTCCTGACTTTC.

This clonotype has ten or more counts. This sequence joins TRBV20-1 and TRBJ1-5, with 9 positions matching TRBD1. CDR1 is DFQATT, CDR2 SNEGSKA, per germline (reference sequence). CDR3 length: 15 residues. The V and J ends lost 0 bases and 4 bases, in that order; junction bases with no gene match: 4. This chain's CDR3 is CSARDPGTGNQPQHF. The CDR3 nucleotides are TGCAGTGCTAGAGACCCCGGGACAGGGAATCAGCCCCAGCATTTT.

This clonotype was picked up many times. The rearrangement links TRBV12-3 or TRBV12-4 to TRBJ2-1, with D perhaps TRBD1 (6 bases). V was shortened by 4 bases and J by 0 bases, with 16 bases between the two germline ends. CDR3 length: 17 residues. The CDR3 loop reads CASSSAAGASSYNEQFF. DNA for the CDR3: TGTGCCAGCAGTTCGGCCGCAGGGGCAAGCTCCTACAATGAGCAGTTCTTC.

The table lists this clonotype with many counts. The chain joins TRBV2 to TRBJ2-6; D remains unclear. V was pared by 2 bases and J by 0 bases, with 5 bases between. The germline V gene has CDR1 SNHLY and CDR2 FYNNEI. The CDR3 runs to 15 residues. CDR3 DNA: TGTGCCAGCAGTGAACAGCGCTCTGGGGCCAACGTCCTGACTTTC. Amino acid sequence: CASSEQRSGANVLTF.

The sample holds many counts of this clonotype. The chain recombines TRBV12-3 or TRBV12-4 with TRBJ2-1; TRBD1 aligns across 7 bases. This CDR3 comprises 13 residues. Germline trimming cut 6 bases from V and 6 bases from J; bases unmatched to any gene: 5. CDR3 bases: TGTGCCAGCAGGACCACAGGGGTCAATGAGCAGTTCTTC. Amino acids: CASRTTGVNEQFF.